The source of this T cell receptor beta chain is a study of cytomegalovirus exposure and HLA in healthy donors. Study observations and caveats: Rarity characterized most TCR sequences, yet some public TCRs appeared in many donors. High specificity and sensitivity for cytomegalovirus status were reported for the classifier. Later analysis placed DRB1 highest and HLA-C lowest in TCR association rates, which differed by HLA locus.

The primer mix had 60 Vbeta and 13 Jbeta primers. The assay was immunoSEQ multiplex PCR, and TCRdb's table has in-frame clones only and misses some. The sample has under 200,000 clones, roughly four fifths seen once; the top ten hold just over 3%. Concerning this clone itself: Its antigen is not identified.

After removal of 4 bases from V and 6 bases from J, the junction contained 6 bases not matched to a gene. There are 15 residues in the CDR3. Germline V gene sequence: CDR1 SGHRS, CDR2 YFSETQ. The sequence came from a woman in her thirties or forties in good health and CMV-seronegative. Material: PBMCs. The chain recombines TRBV5-1 with TRBJ2-7, with TRBD2 identical over 14 bases. CDR3 sequence reads: CASSLGLAGASEQYF. CDR3 DNA: TGCGCCAGCAGCCTGGGACTAGCGGGGGCCTCCGAGCAGTACTTC.